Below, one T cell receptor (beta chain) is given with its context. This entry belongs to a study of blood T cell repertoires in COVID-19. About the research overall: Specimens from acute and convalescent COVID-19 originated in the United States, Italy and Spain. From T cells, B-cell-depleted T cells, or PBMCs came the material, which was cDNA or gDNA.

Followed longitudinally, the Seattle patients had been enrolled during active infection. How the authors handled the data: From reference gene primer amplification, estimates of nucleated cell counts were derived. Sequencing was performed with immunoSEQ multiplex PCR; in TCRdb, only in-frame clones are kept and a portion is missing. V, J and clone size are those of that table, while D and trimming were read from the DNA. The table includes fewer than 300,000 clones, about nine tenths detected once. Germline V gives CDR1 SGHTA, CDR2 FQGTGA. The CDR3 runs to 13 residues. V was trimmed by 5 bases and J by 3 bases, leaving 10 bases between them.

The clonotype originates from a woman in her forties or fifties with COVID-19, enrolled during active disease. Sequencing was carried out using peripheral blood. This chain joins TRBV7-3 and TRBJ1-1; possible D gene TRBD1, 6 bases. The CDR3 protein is CASSRQAYTEAFF. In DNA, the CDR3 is TGTGCCAGCAGCCGACAGGCCTACACTGAAGCTTTCTTT.